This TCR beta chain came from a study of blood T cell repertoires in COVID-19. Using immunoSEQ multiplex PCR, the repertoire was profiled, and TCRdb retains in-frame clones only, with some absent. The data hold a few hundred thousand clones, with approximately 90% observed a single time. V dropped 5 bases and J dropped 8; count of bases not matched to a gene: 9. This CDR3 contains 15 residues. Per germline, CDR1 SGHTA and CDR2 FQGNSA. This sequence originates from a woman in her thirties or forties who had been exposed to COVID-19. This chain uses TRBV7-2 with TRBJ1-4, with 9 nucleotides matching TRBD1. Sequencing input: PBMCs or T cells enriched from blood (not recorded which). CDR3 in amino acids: CASSTLQGAKEKLFF. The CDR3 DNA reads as TGTGCCAGCAGCACCTTACAGGGGGCAAAGGAAAAACTGTTTTTT.